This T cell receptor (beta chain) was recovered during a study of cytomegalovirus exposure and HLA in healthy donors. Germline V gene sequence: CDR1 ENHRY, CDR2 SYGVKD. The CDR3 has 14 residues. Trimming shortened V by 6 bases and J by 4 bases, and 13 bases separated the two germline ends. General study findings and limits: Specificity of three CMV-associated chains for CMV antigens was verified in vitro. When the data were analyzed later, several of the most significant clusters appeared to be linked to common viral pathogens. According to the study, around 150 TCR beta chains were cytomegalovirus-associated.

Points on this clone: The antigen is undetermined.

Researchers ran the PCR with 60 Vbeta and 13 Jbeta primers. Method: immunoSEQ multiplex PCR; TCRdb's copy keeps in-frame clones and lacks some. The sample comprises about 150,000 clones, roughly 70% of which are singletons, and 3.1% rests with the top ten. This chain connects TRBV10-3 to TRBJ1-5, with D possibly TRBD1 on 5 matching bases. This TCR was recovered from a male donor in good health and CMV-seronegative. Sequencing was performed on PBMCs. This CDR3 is CAISDSRGNQPQHF. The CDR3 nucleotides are TGTGCCATCAGCGACTCCCGGGGGAATCAGCCCCAGCATTTT.